The text below deals with one TCR beta chain. Its matching antigen is unknown. With the Oncomine TCR Beta short-read assay, DNA from cultured CD4+ T cells was sequenced. TCRdb reprocessed the PCR reads with MiXCR, giving one entry per CDR3 protein. In the table there are 15,000 to 20,000 distinct CDR3 sequences, under 80% of which are singletons. This sample is drawn from a study of vaccination and CD4 T cells after COVID-19. Overall study: Sampling post-COVID took place a median roughly 93 days after diagnosis (range 35 to 161).

V lost 3 bases and J lost 5, with 16 bases in between. The CDR3 has 15 residues. As to treatment: approximately nine-day PBMC culture with coronavirus spike peptide pools or control peptides (ViraFEST assay). The chain couples TRBV12-3 or TRBV12-4 to TRBJ2-5; D possibly corresponds to TRBD2 (5 bases). The sequencing sample was made of CD4+ T cells from blood, cultured in vitro. The source is a human donor who had recovered from COVID-19. In nucleotides, the CDR3 is TGTGCCAGCAGTTTGAGGCAGGAGCGAGGGGAGACCCAGTACTTC. Protein sequence: CASSLRQERGETQYF.